This T cell receptor (beta chain) was identified during a study of PD-L1 blockade in urothelial cancer. The CDR3 spans 15 residues. V trimming: 8 bases; J trimming: 2 bases; junction bases outside the gene matches: 12. Per the germline V gene, CDR1 is SGHRS and CDR2 is YFSETQ. Only in-frame clones appear in the TCRdb table, and some are missing; sequencing was by immunoSEQ multiplex PCR. The sample has about 120,000 clones; around 88% are singletons. Time point specified: peripheral blood 6 weeks after treatment start. The chain has TRBV5-1 and TRBJ2-5; 7 nucleotides agree with TRBD2. This receptor was obtained from a man between 45 and 60 years old with urothelial cancer. The specimen comprised PBMCs, sampled around atezolizumab (anti-PD-L1) treatment. DNA of the CDR3: TGCGCCAGGCTCCCCCCCAGCGGGGCTCAAGAGACCCAGTACTTC. Its translation is CARLPPSGAQETQYF.